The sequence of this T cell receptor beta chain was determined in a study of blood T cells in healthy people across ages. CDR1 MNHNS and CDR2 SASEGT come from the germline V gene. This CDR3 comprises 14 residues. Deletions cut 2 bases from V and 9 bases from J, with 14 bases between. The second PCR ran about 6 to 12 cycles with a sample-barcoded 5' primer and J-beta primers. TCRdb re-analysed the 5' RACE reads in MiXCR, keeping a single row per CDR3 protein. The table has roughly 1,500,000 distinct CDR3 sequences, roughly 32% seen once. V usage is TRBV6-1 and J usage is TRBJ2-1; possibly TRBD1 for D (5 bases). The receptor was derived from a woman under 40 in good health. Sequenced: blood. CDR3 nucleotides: TGTGCCAGCAGTGAATATGGGGCCCGCAGTGAGCAGTTCTTC. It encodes CASSEYGARSEQFF.